This record looks at one T cell receptor (beta chain) sequence and its context. This clonotype was detected only a few times. Its antigen is currently not known. No quality values exist for individual bases; no much larger clone is one base distant. The library was obtained by 5' RACE. Data came from a NextSeq 500. In the TCR library protocol, unique molecular identifiers were attached to individual cDNA molecules to correct for PCR bias and sequencing error. Both TCR alpha and beta chains were sequenced, and tight co-correlation was observed between alpha and beta sequence abundances in each sample. The paper's data handling went like this. Decombinator V4 was used to annotate TCR sequences for V gene, J gene and CDR3. TCRs were defined as expanded if a significant change between any two time points was detected under a Poisson model with p below 0.0001. TCR abundances were normalised to the total number of TCRs sequenced in each sample and reported as counts per million. TRAV1-2 paired with TRAJ12, TRAJ20 or TRAJ33 defined MAIT TCRs, while TRAV10 paired with TRAJ18 defined iNKT TCRs. VDJdb, accessed 1 November 2021, was searched for CMV, EBV and SARS-CoV-2 annotated TCRs, with TCRs annotated for multiple antigens excluded. TCRdb reanalyzed the raw reads on its own, using fastp at Q25 for trimming and MiXCR for clone calling, and kept in-frame beta chains. Each entry merges the rows of one CDR3 protein and shows their most common DNA and genes. The V and J calls were determined by TCRdb, not by the authors. Present in this sample are about 60,000 distinct CDR3 sequences, about 15% of which were seen just once. The ten largest clones take up over 8% of the sample.

A case-control design nested within a healthcare worker cohort in London, UK, was used, with weekly nasopharyngeal swab PCR tests and blood sampling performed. Healthcare workers were recruited between 23 and 31 March 2020, during the week of the UK lockdown, and were followed weekly for up to roughly 15 weeks. This record comes from a study of early T cells in non-severe SARS-CoV-2 infection (dated by TCRdb to about 2021). About the full investigation: Because TCR sequencing relied on bulk RNA taken from unsorted whole blood, pairing of alpha and beta chains was not possible. The full study reports these points: VDJdb matching was skewed toward anti-spike CD8 responses and likely underestimated virus-specific expansions, missing private and CD4 specificities.

From a lookup of the germline V gene (reference sequence), CDR1 and CDR2 are LGHDT and YNNKEL. V and J lose 2 bases and 0 bases, and a span of 2 bases separates them. Reading from cysteine to phenylalanine, the CDR3 counts 13 amino acids. Only the CDR3 DNA is retained, 39 bases long and in frame from the first base. The starting material was whole blood, obtained at baseline. This sequence was found in an adult who was a healthcare worker with PCR-confirmed SARS-CoV-2 infection or an uninfected control (not recorded which). The V gene is TRBV3-1 and the J gene is TRBJ2-4, with no D gene named confidently. The CDR3 loop reads CASSQLAKNIQYF. The DNA is TGTGCCAGCAGCCAACTAGCCAAAAACATTCAGTACTTC.